The rows below give T cell receptor beta chains drawn from one sample of a study of shared clonotypes between healthy human individuals. The method was immunoSEQ multiplex PCR; TCRdb's version includes in-frame clones alone and lacks a portion of them. Among 470,000 or so clones, over 75% were seen once, and the ten largest hold roughly an eighth. Source material: PBMCs. These receptors were taken from a woman aged 40 to 50 in good health. Some clones in this sample may be carry-over from other donors' samples. Both conserved end residues are part of each CDR3.

j_gene	len	v_gene	CDR3aa
TRBJ2-7	12	TRBV29-1	CSVGIGAYEQYF
TRBJ2-7	14	TRBV29-1	CSVGEAGVNDEQYF
TRBJ1-1	13	TRBV28	CASSFSGVSEAFF
TRBJ2-3	15	TRBV4-3	CASSQDGWGTDTQYF
TRBJ2-3	13	TRBV29-1	CSVDEGATDTQYF
TRBJ2-5	15	TRBV29-1	CSVVRRAGVLETQYF
TRBJ2-1	15	TRBV6-6	CASSYQGAHYNEQFF
TRBJ2-5	12	TRBV14	CASSQDYETQYF
TRBJ2-5	15	TRBV11-3	CASSFGGGSQETQYF
TRBJ2-7	14	TRBV7-3	CASSLFPGAYEQYF
TRBJ2-1	11	TRBV27	CASMDLNEQFF
TRBJ2-2	17	TRBV7-2	CASSFVVLAGNTGELFF
TRBJ2-7	17	TRBV15	CATSRWGSPKATYEQYF
TRBJ2-1	13	TRBV7-9	CASSLESGGRQFF
TRBJ1-1	14	TRBV18	CASSTGTGNTEAFF
TRBJ2-2	15	TRBV2	CASSRAVTNTGELFF
TRBJ2-7	14	TRBV7-8	CASSVDTGAYEQYF
TRBJ2-7	11	TRBV27	CASSLGGEQYF
TRBJ2-5	17	TRBV11-3	CASSLGSGSGPQETQYF
TRBJ2-2	15	TRBV7-8	CASSLLTGDTGELFF
TRBJ1-1	13	TRBV7-9	CASSSQEGTEAFF
TRBJ1-5	13	TRBV9	CASSGGSGQPQHF
TRBJ2-7	14	TRBV7-9	CASSLGGISYEQYF
TRBJ1-2	16	TRBV18	CASSPPHGGQNYGYTF
TRBJ2-2	16	TRBV10-3	CAISETGSRNTGELFF
TRBJ2-6	16	TRBV11-3	CASSFRRNSGANVLTF
TRBJ1-2	13	TRBV7-8	CASSLFSNYGYTF